This T cell receptor (beta chain) was sequenced for a study of T cells in Graves' hyperthyroidism and ophthalmopathy. This clonotype was observed many times. Germline values: CDR1 MDHEN, CDR2 SYDVKM. The V segment lost 8 bases and the J segment 1 base; nucleotides outside the gene matches: 20. CDR3 length: 18 residues. There were TCR beta CDR3 regions amplified from RNA transcripts. Carried out on the TCR CDR3, a first-round RT-PCR used the HTBI primer set. TCRdb fed the multiplex PCR reads into MiXCR, producing one record per CDR3 protein. The data show hundreds of thousands of distinct CDR3 sequences, 13% to 15% seen once.

This receptor was identified in a woman aged 18-29 years with Graves' hyperthyroidism. The sample taken for sequencing was blood. V is TRBV28 and J is TRBJ2-7; 7 bases are a match to TRBD1. The DNA for the CDR3 is TGTGCCAGCCGGGACAGAGGAGCCCAGAGGAGTTCATCCTACGAGCAGTACTTC. Its protein is CASRDRGAQRSSSYEQYF.